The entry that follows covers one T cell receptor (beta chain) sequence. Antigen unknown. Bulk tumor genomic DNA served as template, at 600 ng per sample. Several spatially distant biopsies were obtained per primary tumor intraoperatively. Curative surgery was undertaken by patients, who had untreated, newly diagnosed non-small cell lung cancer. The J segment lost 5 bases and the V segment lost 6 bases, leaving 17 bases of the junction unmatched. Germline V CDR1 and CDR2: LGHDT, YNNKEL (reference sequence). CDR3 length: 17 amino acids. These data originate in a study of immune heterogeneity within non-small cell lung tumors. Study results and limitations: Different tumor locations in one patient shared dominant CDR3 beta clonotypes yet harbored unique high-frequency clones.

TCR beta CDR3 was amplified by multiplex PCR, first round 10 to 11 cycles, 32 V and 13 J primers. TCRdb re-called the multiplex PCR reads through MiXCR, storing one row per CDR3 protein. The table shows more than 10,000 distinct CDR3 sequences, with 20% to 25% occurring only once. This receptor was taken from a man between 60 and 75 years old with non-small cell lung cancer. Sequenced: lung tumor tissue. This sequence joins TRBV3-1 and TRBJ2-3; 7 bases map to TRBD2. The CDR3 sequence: CASSPTGRAGARDTQYF. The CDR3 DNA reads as TGTGCCAGCAGTCCCACGGGCAGGGCGGGAGCTAGAGATACGCAGTATTTT.